The 8 T cell receptor beta chains below all came from one sample that was sequenced in a study of cytomegalovirus exposure and HLA in healthy donors. The PCR ran on 60 Vbeta and 13 Jbeta primers. Sequenced by immunoSEQ multiplex PCR; TCRdb stores in-frame clones only, minus some. The profile shows under 200,000 clones, around 72% of them singletons. The sample taken for sequencing was PBMCs. The receptor set was obtained from a woman aged 35 to 49 in good health and CMV-seropositive.

CDR3 sequence (DNA): TGTGCCTGGACAGGGGGGCACAGAAAACTGTTTTTT. Its protein is CAWTGGHRKLFF. V and J are TRBV30 and TRBJ1-4; TRBD1 matches 7 bases. The trim removed 4 bases at V and 10 bases at J, leaving 6 bases unmatched. This CDR3 contains 12 residues. Germline CDR1 is GTSNPN and CDR2 is SVGIG (reference sequence).

V gene TRBV5-1 combines with J gene TRBJ1-1; D gene unclear. Deletions cut 1 base from V and 2 bases from J, with 9 bases between. CDR1 and CDR2 (germline): SGHRS, YFSETQ. This CDR3 is built from 14 residues. The CDR3 region is CASSLMADNTEAFF. The CDR3 DNA follows: TGCGCCAGCAGCTTGATGGCAGATAACACTGAAGCTTTCTTT.

CDR3 in DNA: TGTGCCTGGGGACACTTTCAAGGCCCGAACACCATATATTTT. Its translation is CAWGHFQGPNTIYF. The V gene is TRBV30, the J gene TRBJ1-3; D perhaps matches TRBD1 (5 bases). The CDR3 contains 14 residues. Trimming shortened V by 5 bases and J by 7 bases, and 18 bases separated the two germline ends. Germline V gene sequence: CDR1 GTSNPN, CDR2 SVGIG (reference sequence).

The chain uses TRBV5-1 and TRBJ2-3; perhaps TRBD2 as D (5 bases). CDR3 size: 15 residues. CDR1 and CDR2 (germline): SGHRS, YFSETQ. The V end lost 3 bases, the J end lost 0 bases, and 11 bases lay between the germline ends. DNA for the CDR3: TGCGCCAGCAGCTGGAGGTGGGAAAGCACAGATACGCAGTATTTT. Protein product: CASSWRWESTDTQYF. Full variable domain (missing parts from reference TRBV5-1 and TRBJ2-3): KAGVTQTPRYLIKTRGQQVTLSCSPISGHRSVSWYQQTPGQGLQFLFEYFSETQRNKGNFPGRFSGRQFSNSRSEMNVSTLELGDSALYLCASSWRWESTDTQYFGPGTRLTVL.

This chain uses TRBV25-1 with TRBJ2-3; unclear D gene. Germline CDR1 reads MGHDK; CDR2 reads SYGVNS. V was clipped by 5 bases and J by 2 bases, with 14 bases between them. This CDR3 region has 15 residues. CDR3 bases: TGTGCCAGCAGTAGGAGAGAAACAACCACAGATACGCAGTATTTT. Translated, it gives CASSRRETTTDTQYF.

The chain links TRBV14 to TRBJ1-1, with no clear D. This CDR3 region has 13 residues. CDR1 is SGHDN, CDR2 FVKESK, per germline. Trimming took 1 base from V and 1 from J, leaving 4 bases between them. CDR3: CASSQVRNTEAFF. For the CDR3, the DNA is TGTGCCAGCAGCCAAGTCAGGAACACTGAAGCTTTCTTT.

This chain uses TRBV18 with TRBJ2-5; D is uncertain. V lost 3 bases and J lost 2, with 7 bases in between. CDR3 length: 13 amino acids. Germline V lookup: CDR1 KGHSH, CDR2 LQKENI. Written as DNA, the CDR3 is TGTGCCAGCTCACCTGTTAAACAAGAGACCCAGTACTTC. This translates into CASSPVKQETQYF.

The chain uses TRBV11-3 and TRBJ1-2; TRBD1 aligns across 9 bases. Trimming removed 6 bases from V and 5 bases from J; junction bases left unmatched: 1. The germline gives CDR1 SGHNT, CDR2 YENEEA. This CDR3 has 12 amino acids. The CDR3 protein is CASRGQGYGYTF. The CDR3 nucleotides read TGTGCCAGCAGGGGACAGGGATATGGCTACACCTTC.